This T cell receptor beta chain comes out of a study of blood T cell repertoires in COVID-19. Study at large: The analysed material was cDNA or gDNA that came from T cells, B-cell-depleted T cells, or PBMCs.

Donors were grouped by their self-reported clinical history. Symptom resolution, clearance, or two negative PCRs marked donors in Cohort 3 as recovered. Sequencing used immunoSEQ multiplex PCR; TCRdb keeps in-frame clones, though not all of them. This repertoire shows 260,000 or so clones, 85% to 90% found once; its top ten account for around 16%. The trim removed 1 base at V and 6 bases at J, leaving 6 bases unmatched. Per the germline V gene, CDR1 is MNHEY and CDR2 is SMNVEV (reference sequence). This CDR3 is 16 amino acids long. The chain combines TRBV27 with TRBJ2-1; 10 nucleotides line up with TRBD2. The clonotype comes from a man in his late teens or twenties who had recovered from COVID-19. Sequenced: PBMCs or T cells enriched from blood (not recorded which). The CDR3 sequence: CASSLWSSGGTNEQFF. The CDR3 DNA reads TGTGCCAGCAGTTTATGGTCTAGCGGGGGTACCAATGAGCAGTTCTTC.